This TCR beta chain was obtained from a study of OX40 agonist ivuxolimab in advanced cancers. The wider study: Patients were treated with intravenous ivuxolimab, dosed at 0.01 to 10 mg/kg and infused every 2 weeks.

Overall study results and limits: There were also nonresponders showing low normalized T-cell clonal expansion.

Germline V gene lookup returns CDR1 SGHVS and CDR2 FQNEAQ. V lost 3 bases and J lost 6; bases outside the gene matches: 4. This CDR3 is built from 13 residues. Some clones are missing from TCRdb's copy, which holds only in-frame ones; the method was immunoSEQ multiplex PCR. The data show roughly 23,000 clones, over 80% seen once. This clone appeared once. Its cognate antigen is unknown. Autoimmune disease history or systemic immunosuppression was exclusionary. Blood sampling was done at baseline, cycle 4 day 1, and cycle 7 day 1. The source material was CD4+ or CD8+ T cells sorted from blood, sampled in a trial of the OX40 agonist ivuxolimab. This clonotype was obtained from an adult with an advanced solid tumor such as melanoma, head and neck, liver or kidney cancer. The V gene is TRBV7-8, the J gene TRBJ2-7; TRBD1 matches at 8 bases. Written as DNA, the CDR3 is TGTGCCAGCAGCTTTGGACAGGGTGGCGAGCAGTACTTC. Protein product: CASSFGQGGEQYF.